This T cell receptor (beta chain) is from a study of Graves' ophthalmopathy and Graves' hyperthyroidism. Whole-study findings and limits: The model forecast ophthalmopathy progression, reaching around 66% sensitivity and about 75% specificity. Blood also contained most of the expanded thyroid clonotypes above 0.001 frequency.

With 6 bases removed from V and 3 bases from J, the gap between germline ends came to 18 bases. CDR1 and CDR2 from the germline V gene are MNHEY and SVGEGT. The CDR3 extends over 15 amino acids. For this clonotype: The antigen is not known.

The sequenced template was RNA, covering the TCR beta CDR3 region. An opening RT-PCR round employed HTBI primers and preceded a second-round multiplex PCR. TCRdb passed the multiplex PCR reads through MiXCR, listing each CDR3 protein once. The sample has 170,000 or so distinct CDR3 sequences; less than 45% are singletons. Material: peripheral blood. This chain connects TRBV6-2 or TRBV6-3 to TRBJ2-7; possible D gene TRBD2, 5 bases. The source is a woman between 40 and 55 years old with Graves' ophthalmopathy. DNA of the CDR3: TGTGCCAGCAGCACGGTCTCCAAAGAGGGCTACGAGCAGTACTTC. Amino acids: CASSTVSKEGYEQYF.